This entry describes one T cell receptor beta chain. This sample was included in a study of T cell changes during pregnancy in multiple sclerosis. Sequencing used immunoSEQ multiplex PCR; TCRdb keeps in-frame clones, though not all of them. The sample lists 35,000 to 40,000 clones, about nine tenths occurring once. The sequences come from CD4+ T cells from peripheral blood mononuclear cells, collected after pregnancy. This receptor was obtained from a female donor in good health, enrolled as a control in a pregnancy study.

CDR3 nucleotide sequence: TGCAGCGGGACCGGGACAGGGGACTACGAGCAGTACTTC. It specifies CSGTGTGDYEQYF. The chain carries TRBV29-1 and TRBJ2-7; TRBD1 aligns across 10 bases. CDR1 and CDR2 (germline): SQVTM, ANQGSEA. The CDR3 is 13 amino acids. Losses at the gene ends were 7 bases for V and 3 bases for J; bases not matched to a gene: 6.